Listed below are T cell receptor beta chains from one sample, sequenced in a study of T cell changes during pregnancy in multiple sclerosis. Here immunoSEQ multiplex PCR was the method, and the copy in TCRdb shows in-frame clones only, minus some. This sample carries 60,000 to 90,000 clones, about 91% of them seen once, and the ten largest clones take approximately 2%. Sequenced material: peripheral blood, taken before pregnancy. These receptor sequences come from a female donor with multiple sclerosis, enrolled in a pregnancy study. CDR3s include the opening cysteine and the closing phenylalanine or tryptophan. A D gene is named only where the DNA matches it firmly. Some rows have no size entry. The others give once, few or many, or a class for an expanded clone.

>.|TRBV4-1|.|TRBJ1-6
CASSQEDPGNLNNSPLHF
TGCGCCAGCAGCCAAGAAGATCCGGGAAACTTAAATAATTCACCCCTCCACTTT
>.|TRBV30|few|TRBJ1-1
CALKRGNTEAFF
TGTGCTCTTAAGCGGGGGAACACTGAAGCTTTCTTT
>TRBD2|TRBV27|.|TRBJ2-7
CASSLLAGGYEQYF
TGTGCCAGCAGTTTACTAGCGGGGGGGTACGAGCAGTACTTC
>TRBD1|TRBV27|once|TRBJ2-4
CASTPSRDSKNIQYF
TGTGCCAGCACCCCAAGCCGGGACAGTAAAAACATTCAGTACTTC
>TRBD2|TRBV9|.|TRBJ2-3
CASSFGLAGDERGTDTQYF
TGTGCCAGCAGCTTCGGACTAGCGGGGGATGAACGGGGCACAGATACGCAGTATTTT
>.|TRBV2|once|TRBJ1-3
CASSEQVYSGNTIYF
TGTGCCAGCAGTGAGCAGGTCTACTCTGGAAACACCATATATTTT
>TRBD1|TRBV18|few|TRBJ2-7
CASSRDRDYEQYF
TGTGCCAGCTCGCGGGACAGGGATTACGAGCAGTACTTC
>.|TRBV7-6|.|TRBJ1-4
CASSLRPVRAYTNEKLFF
TGCGCCAGCAGCTTAAGGCCAGTCAGGGCGTATACTAATGAAAAACTGTTTTTT
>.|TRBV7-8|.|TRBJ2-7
CASSPPLRESSYEQYF
TGTGCCAGCAGCCCCCCTCTGAGGGAGTCATCTTACGAGCAGTACTTC
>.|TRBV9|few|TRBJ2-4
CASLHEGSDIQYF
TGTGCCAGTCTACACGAGGGCTCGGACATTCAGTACTTC
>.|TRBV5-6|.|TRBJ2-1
CASSLPLGLSYNEQFF
TGTGCCAGCAGCTTGCCGTTGGGGCTGTCCTACAATGAGCAGTTCTTC
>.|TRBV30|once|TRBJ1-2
CAWSVGGLTPLGYTF
TGTGCCTGGAGTGTTGGGGGCCTAACCCCGCTAGGCTACACCTTC
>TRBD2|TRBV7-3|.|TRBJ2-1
CASSLIAGVTYNEQFF
TGTGCCAGCAGCTTAATAGCGGGGGTAACCTACAATGAGCAGTTCTTC
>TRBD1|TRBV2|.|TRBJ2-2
CASGDRVNTGELFF
TGTGCCAGCGGGGACAGGGTGAACACCGGGGAGCTGTTTTTT
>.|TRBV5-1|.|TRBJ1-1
CASSFELGGAFF
TGCGCCAGCAGCTTCGAGCTGGGGGGAGCTTTCTTT
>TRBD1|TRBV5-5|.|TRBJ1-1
CASSLGRTGYTEAFF
TGTGCCAGCAGCTTGGGGAGGACAGGCTACACTGAAGCTTTCTTT
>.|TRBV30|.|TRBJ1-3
CAWSLGSSGNTIYF
TGTGCCTGGAGCCTAGGTAGCTCTGGAAACACCATATATTTT
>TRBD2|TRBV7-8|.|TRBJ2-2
CASSSGGAAGELFF
TGTGCCAGCAGCTCCGGGGGGGCCGCTGGGGAGCTGTTTTTT
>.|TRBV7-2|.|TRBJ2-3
CASSLTGTTDTQYF
TGTGCCAGCAGCCTAACCGGTACCACAGATACGCAGTATTTT
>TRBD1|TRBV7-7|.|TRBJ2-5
CASSIRQGGETQYF
TGTGCTAGCAGCATCAGACAGGGCGGGGAGACCCAGTACTTC
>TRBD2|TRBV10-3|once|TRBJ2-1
CAISDQLGTSQFF
TGTGCCATCAGTGATCAACTTGGGACTAGCCAGTTCTTC
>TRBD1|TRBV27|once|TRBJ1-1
CASRYRGPNTEAFF
TGTGCCAGCAGGTACAGGGGACCGAACACTGAAGCTTTCTTT
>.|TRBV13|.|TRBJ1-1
CASSLGAGLDTEAFF
TGTGCCAGCAGCTTAGGCGCAGGTTTGGACACTGAAGCTTTCTTT
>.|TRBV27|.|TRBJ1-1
CASSRTLNTEAFF
TGTGCCAGCAGCAGGACTCTGAACACTGAAGCTTTCTTT
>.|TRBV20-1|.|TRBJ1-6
CSARTRGLHF
TGCAGTGCCCGGACTAGAGGCCTCCACTTT
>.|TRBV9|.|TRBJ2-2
CASSASGTLTGELFF
TGTGCCAGCAGCGCTTCCGGGACATTGACCGGGGAGCTGTTTTTT
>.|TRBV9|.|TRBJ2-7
CASSVGGNTNSYEQYF
TGTGCCAGCAGCGTAGGAGGCAACACGAACTCCTACGAGCAGTACTTC
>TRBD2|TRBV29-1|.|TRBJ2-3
CSVETGRGGGHDTQYF
TGCAGCGTTGAAACCGGTCGCGGGGGTGGTCACGATACGCAGTATTTT
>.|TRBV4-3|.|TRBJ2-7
CASSWTVSYEQYF
TGCGCCAGCAGTTGGACAGTCTCCTACGAGCAGTACTTC
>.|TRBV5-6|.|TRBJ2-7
CASSSRAGDHPYEQYF
TGTGCCAGCAGCTCGCGGGCAGGCGACCACCCCTACGAGCAGTACTTC
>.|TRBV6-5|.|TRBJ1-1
CASTNEGEGSTEAFF
TGTGCCAGCACCAACGAGGGGGAAGGGAGCACTGAAGCTTTCTTT
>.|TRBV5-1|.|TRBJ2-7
CASSLPGWEYEQYF
TGCGCCAGCAGCTTGCCCGGGTGGGAGTACGAGCAGTACTTC
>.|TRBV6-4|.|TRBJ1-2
CASSRTGVYGYTF
TGTGCCAGCAGTCGGACGGGGGTGTATGGCTACACCTTC
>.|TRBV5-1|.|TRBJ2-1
CASSSLPGVDEQFF
TGCGCCAGCAGCTCCCTTCCAGGGGTCGATGAGCAGTTCTTC
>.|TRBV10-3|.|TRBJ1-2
CAISEDRNYGYTF
TGTGCCATCAGTGAGGACAGAAACTATGGCTACACCTTC
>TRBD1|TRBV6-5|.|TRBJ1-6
CASRPGTGGNSPLHF
TGTGCCAGCCGACCGGGGACAGGGGGAAATTCACCCCTCCACTTT
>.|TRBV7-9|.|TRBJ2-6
CASSSSTGTSGANVLTF
TGTGCCAGCAGCTCCTCGACAGGTACCTCTGGGGCCAACGTCCTGACTTTC
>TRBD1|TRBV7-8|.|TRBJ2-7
CASSFDRVYEQYF
TGTGCCAGCAGCTTTGACAGGGTCTACGAGCAGTACTTC
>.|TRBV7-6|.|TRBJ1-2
CASSLGSGEGYGYTF
TGTGCCAGCAGCTTAGGATCCGGGGAAGGTTATGGCTACACCTTC
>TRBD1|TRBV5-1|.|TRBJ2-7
CASSFLTGDEQYF
TGCGCCAGCAGCTTCTTGACAGGGGACGAGCAGTACTTC
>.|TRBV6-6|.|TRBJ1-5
CASSYVRGVNQPQHF
TGTGCCAGCAGTTACGTGCGGGGAGTCAATCAGCCCCAGCATTTT
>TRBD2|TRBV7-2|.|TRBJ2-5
CASSLGLAAETQYF
TGTGCCAGCAGCCTGGGACTAGCGGCGGAGACCCAGTACTTC
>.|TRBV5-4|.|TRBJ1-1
CASSLPRGNTEAFF
TGTGCCAGCAGCTTGCCCAGGGGGAACACTGAAGCTTTCTTT
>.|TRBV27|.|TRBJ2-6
CASSSRQFYSGANVLTF
TGTGCCAGCAGTTCGCGACAGTTTTACTCTGGGGCCAACGTCCTGACTTTC
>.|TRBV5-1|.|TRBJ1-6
CASSLDRSSPLHF
TGCGCCAGCAGCTTGGACAGGAGCTCACCCCTCCACTTT
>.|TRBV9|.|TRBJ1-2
CASSLNYGYTF
TGTGCCAGCAGCCTCAACTATGGCTACACCTTC
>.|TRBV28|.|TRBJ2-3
CASSLSLTSTDTQYF
TGTGCCAGCAGTTTAAGCCTAACTAGCACAGATACGCAGTATTTT
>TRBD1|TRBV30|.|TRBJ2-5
CAWSQGAVRETQYF
TGTGCCTGGAGTCAGGGGGCCGTTCGAGAGACCCAGTACTTC
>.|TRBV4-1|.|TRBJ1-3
CASSNPRLISGNTIYF
TGCGCCAGCAGCAACCCCCGACTAATCTCTGGAAACACCATATATTTT
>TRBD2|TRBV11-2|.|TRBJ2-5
CASSLGSSGGGVLKTQYF
TGTGCCAGCAGCTTAGGGTCCAGCGGGGGGGGCGTTTTGAAGACCCAGTACTTC
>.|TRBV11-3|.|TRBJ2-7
CASSLAADYEQYF
TGTGCCAGCAGCTTAGCTGCAGACTACGAGCAGTACTTC
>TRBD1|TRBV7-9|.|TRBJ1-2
CASSLESGTAYGYTF
TGTGCCAGCAGCTTAGAAAGTGGGACAGCCTATGGCTACACCTTC
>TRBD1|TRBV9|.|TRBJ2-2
CASSPGTGDVWGELFF
TGTGCCAGCAGCCCGGGGACAGGGGACGTTTGGGGGGAGCTGTTTTTT
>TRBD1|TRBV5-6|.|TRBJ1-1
CASSLLTRGSQGVAFF
TGTGCCAGCAGCTTGTTGACCCGGGGGTCGCAGGGGGTGGCTTTCTTT
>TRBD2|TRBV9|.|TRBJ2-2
CASSPDLITSDTGELFF
TGTGCCAGCAGCCCAGACCTGATCACTAGCGACACCGGGGAGCTGTTTTTT
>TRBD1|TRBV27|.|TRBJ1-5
CASTDGTGGASRQPQHF
TGTGCCAGCACCGATGGGACAGGGGGTGCTTCGAGACAGCCCCAGCATTTT